This TCR beta chain was documented in a study of shared clonotypes between healthy human individuals. The table lists this clone with a count of one. Germline CDR1 reads SGHRS; CDR2 reads YFSETQ. V lost 4 bases, J lost 8 bases, and 12 bases lay in between. CDR3 length: 12 amino acids. Each replicate PCR on the sorted subsets used 150 to 200 ng DNA (approximately 27,000 T cell genomes). TCRdb's copy holds only in-frame clones and misses some; the assay was immunoSEQ multiplex PCR. Of 2 million or so clones in the sample, over 85% were seen once. The specimen was naive CD4+ T cells sorted from blood. Subset defined: CD45RA+ positively selected. This chain joins TRBV5-1 and TRBJ1-2; no reliable D call. The receptor was isolated from a man between 18 and 29 years old in good health. The chain's CDR3 is CASSGVGYGYTF. CDR3 bases: TGCGCCAGCAGCGGGGTGGGTTACGGCTACACCTTC.